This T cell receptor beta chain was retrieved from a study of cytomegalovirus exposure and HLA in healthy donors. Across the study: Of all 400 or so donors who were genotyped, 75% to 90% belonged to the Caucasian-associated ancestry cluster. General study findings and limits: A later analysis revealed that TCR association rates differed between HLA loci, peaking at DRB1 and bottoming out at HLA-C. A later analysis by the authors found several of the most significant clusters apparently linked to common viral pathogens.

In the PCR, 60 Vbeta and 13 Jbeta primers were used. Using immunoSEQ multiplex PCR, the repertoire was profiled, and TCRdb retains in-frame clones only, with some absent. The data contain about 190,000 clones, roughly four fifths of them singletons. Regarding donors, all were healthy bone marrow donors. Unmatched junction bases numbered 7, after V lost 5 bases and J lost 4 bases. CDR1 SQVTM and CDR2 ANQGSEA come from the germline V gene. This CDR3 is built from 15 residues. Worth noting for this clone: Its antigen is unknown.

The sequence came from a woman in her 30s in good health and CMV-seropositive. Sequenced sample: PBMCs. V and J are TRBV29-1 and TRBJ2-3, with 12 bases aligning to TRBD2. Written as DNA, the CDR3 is TGCAGCGTTCTGCTAGCGGGAGGGTTCGCAGATACGCAGTATTTT. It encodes CSVLLAGGFADTQYF.